The present T cell receptor beta chain was sequenced within a study of cytomegalovirus exposure and HLA in healthy donors (dated by TCRdb to 2016 to 2017). With regard to the full study: According to an earlier analysis of around 600 of the donors, about 179 million T cells yielded over 90 million unique TCR beta sequences and 250 to 350 Gb of sequence data. Rather than using new phenotypic data, the later analysis identified candidate immune exposures from TCR beta sequences and from how often those sequences occurred across donors. Because of strong linkage in the cohort, five DR-DQ haplotypes were treated as single units for association and clustering. Every discovery cohort repertoire had been produced on one sequencing platform. Typing coverage varied by locus: roughly 620-640 donors for A, B, C, DRB1 and DQB1; around 560 for DQA1; approximately 570 for DPA1; around 490 for DPB1. The study profiled the T cell repertoires of hundreds of subjects by immunosequencing and related them to cytomegalovirus serostatus. HLA typing included class I and class II loci at four-digit resolution. Genome-wide SNP genotypes for about three fifths of the roughly 670 donors were used in a later genetic analysis, which treated that subset as a discovery cohort. Along with the approximately 700-subject first cohort, a separate validation cohort of over a hundred different subjects was used. A later analysis re-examined previously published TCR beta repertoires from around 670 donors and added high-resolution HLA genotyping to investigate patterns of TCR occurrence. In an earlier analysis of 587 of the donors, high-throughput TCR beta sequencing was used to judge whether each TCR beta V gene segment behaved as functional or pseudogenic. Roughly 300 gigabases of sequencing data and about 92 million unique TCR sequences made up an early release that covered approximately 700 HLA-typed donors. High-throughput TCR immunosequencing, statistical association of individual TCRs with disease status, and machine learning were combined to predict cytomegalovirus infection status. The aim of the study was to test whether cataloging public T cell receptors could identify signatures of past pathogen exposure. Alongside the repertoire data, information on donor age, sex, ethnicity and CMV serostatus was compiled. The genetic ancestry cluster associated with self-reported Caucasian donors included 80% to 90% of the approximately 410 genotyped donors. Across about 380 genotyped donors of the cohort, an average of approximately 200,000 unique TCR beta nucleotide sequences per donor were sequenced, and 15% to 20% of those sequences were non-productive. What the work shows at the level of the full study, not this receptor alone: Because counts were too low, about 18 rarely observed V segments, including chromosome 9 orphons, were excluded from the earlier analysis of some 540 of the donors. When HLA alleles, especially DR and DQ, strongly co-occurred, attributing TCR associations to individual alleles was difficult. In a later analysis, most CMV-associated TCR beta chains were found to appear HLA-restricted, with HLA associations seemingly driven largely by CMV exposure. Most TCR sequences were observed very rarely across donors, whereas some public TCRs were present in many individuals. At a false discovery rate of 0.05, a later analysis linked 16,951 TCR beta sequences to specific HLA alleles. In both the original and validation cohorts, the classifier was reported to diagnose cytomegalovirus status with high specificity and sensitivity. Because some donors lacked HLA typing at each locus, the association tests relied only on the typed subset. A further reported finding was that TCR beta sequences accurately predicted the HLA-A and HLA-B alleles for most subjects in the first cohort. Linkage disequilibrium might explain the correlated functional status among segregating V segments, but an unknown experimental factor could not be excluded. It was suggested by the authors that the approach could potentially be generalized to other disease states and immunological phenotypes. CMV serostatus was the only immune exposure information available for the cohort. In this cohort, only TCR beta chains were sequenced, and detectable features were limited by the absence of alpha or paired-chain data. A group of highly shared sequence variants was considered likely to be a technical artifact of the sequencing pipeline. An association between a missense DCLRE1C variant and V-gene and J-gene trimming of TCR beta chains was found in a later genetic analysis and replicated in an independent cohort. In vitro tests confirmed that three of the cytomegalovirus-associated TCR beta chains recognize cytomegalovirus antigens. Compared with the roughly 670-donor mean, donors in an Asian-associated ancestry cluster had fewer N-insertions in productive TCRs, according to a later genetic analysis. A later analysis found that TCR association rates varied across HLA loci, with DRB1 alleles showing the most associated TCRs and HLA-C alleles the fewest. The study listed approximately 160 TCR beta chains as associated with cytomegalovirus. The 87-base-pair reads could not distinguish some IMGT-functional V segments, including TRBV6-2 and TRBV6-3, so those segments were excluded. Broadly in line with IMGT annotations, most TCR beta V segments showed up in productive rearrangements about 87% or about 30% of the time in an earlier analysis of under 700 of the donors. In a later analysis, HLA-associated TCR beta chains were found to be more clonally expanded and to have lower generation probabilities than equally common non-associated chains. A later analysis reported that several top co-occurrence clusters appeared linked to parvovirus B19, influenza, CMV and Epstein-Barr virus. The presence/absence analyses assumed that sequencing depth was roughly uniform across donors, and that assumption may not be true.

The library relied on the immunoSEQ multiplex PCR assay. For the multiplex PCR, a mixture combining 60 forward primers for TCR Vbeta segments and 13 reverse primers for TCR Jbeta segments was used. A multiplex PCR assay on genomic DNA amplified the CDR3 region of rearranged TCR beta genes. On the Illumina HiSeq System, the amplified TCR beta libraries were sequenced as 87-base-pair reads. Per the source publication's procedure: In a later analysis, some 80 million unique TCR beta chains were counted across the approximately 620 repertoires, and roughly 10 million of these chains were shared by at least two donors. Raw reads were error-corrected and collapsed into unique sequences by a nearest-neighbor algorithm in which closely related sequences were merged to remove PCR and sequencing errors. V, D and J gene segments were assigned by aligning CDR3 sequences to IMGT reference sequences. For a sequence to be retained, a match of at least six nucleotides to both a V gene segment and a J gene segment was required. Rearrangements were classified as productive when the CDR3 lacked stop codons and remained in frame with V and J, and all other rearrangements were classified as non-productive. Following IMGT convention, CDR3 was defined as the stretch from the second conserved V-encoded cysteine up to the conserved J-encoded phenylalanine. The earlier analysis of 500 to 650 of the donors excluded any sequence lacking an unambiguous match to a single V gene segment. In an earlier analysis of roughly 500 of the donors, V segments were called functional above 56.7% productive rearrangements and were called segregating when the between-donor standard deviation exceeded 5%. To diagnose cytomegalovirus status from the catalog of TCR beta chain sequences, a statistical classification framework was built. In a later analysis, V and J genes were assigned by comparing TCR nucleotide sequences against IMGT/GENE-DB human TR gene sequences. A later analysis assigned CDR3 sequences and most-parsimonious VDJ recombination scenarios with the TCRdist pipeline. In a later analysis, each TCR beta chain was defined by its CDR3 amino acid sequence together with its V-gene family, and reads without a unique V-gene family were excluded. As a way to deal with suspected cross-contamination and a sequencing artifact, a later analysis dropped 450 to 600 nucleotide sequences that were highly shared and had low generation probability. In a later analysis, a clonal expansion index was calculated for each public chain from normalized within-repertoire ranks of inferred template counts. In a later analysis, generation probabilities were computed with a VDJ recombination model fitted to out-of-frame rearrangements, and the resulting probabilities were checked against IGoR. In a later analysis, hypergeometric tests were used to score TCR-TCR, TCR-HLA and TCR-CMV co-occurrence, with a repertoire-size bias correction applied to TCR pairs. A later analysis estimated false discovery rates by permuting HLA or CMV assignments 20 times. A later analysis grouped co-occurring TCRs with DBSCAN, adding TCRdist sequence similarity when clustering within HLA-allele-positive subsets. Repertoires with fewer than 30,000 or more than 120,000 public chains, plus five repertoires with anomalous nucleotide sharing, were excluded from co-occurrence clustering. TCRdb mirrors the immuneACCESS table, restricted to in-frame sequences. Some clones are absent from its copies; in checked studies, under half trace to an unresolved V gene, and the reason for the others is unknown. Clonal size and the V and J genes are those of that table, whereas D and trimming came from the DNA. The sample includes some 140,000 clones, with about two thirds observed a single time. The ten most abundant clones make up approximately 4% of the sample.

After removal of 5 bases from V and 3 bases from J, the junction retains 12 bases not matched to a gene. The cysteine opens and the phenylalanine closes a CDR3 of 16 amino acids. CDR3 DNA is the only sequence kept; it has 48 bases, read in frame from the first base. The germline V gene encodes CDR1 SGHAT and CDR2 FQNNGV. Concerning this clone itself: There is no known antigen for this receptor. No quality values exist for individual bases; no much larger clone is one base distant.

The cohort consisted of hundreds of healthy bone marrow donors. All cohort members were sampled while nominally healthy, although unrecorded immune exposures were likely present. The donor was CMV seropositive and was included in the group of 250 to 300 seropositive cohort members. Every donor gave a peripheral blood sample, and the peripheral blood mononuclear cells from that sample were used for TCR beta sequencing. Genomic DNA extraction from the blood cell samples was performed with the Qiagen DNeasy Blood Extraction Kit. The sample comprised PBMCs. This TCR derives from a middle-aged man in good health and CMV-seropositive. The sequence is built from TRBV11-2 and TRBJ2-7, with 8 bases matching TRBD1. The DNA sequence is given as TGTGCCAGCAGCCTAACCCAGACAGGGGTGGGCTACGAGCAGTACTTC. The resulting protein is CASSLTQTGVGYEQYF.